This T cell receptor beta chain came from a study of cytomegalovirus exposure and HLA in healthy donors (dated by TCRdb to about 2017). A note on the overall study: According to an earlier analysis of several hundred of the donors, about 180 million T cells yielded 120 million or so unique TCR beta sequences and about 300 Gb of sequence data. Alongside the repertoire data, information on donor age, sex, ethnicity and CMV serostatus was compiled. Class I and class II HLA loci were covered by the typing at four-digit resolution. Of the roughly 400 genotyped donors, around 81% fell in the genetic ancestry cluster associated with self-reported Caucasian donors. To predict cytomegalovirus infection status, the study combined high-throughput TCR immunosequencing, statistical association of individual TCRs with disease status, and machine learning. Across some 400 genotyped donors of the cohort, an average of about 220,000 unique TCR beta nucleotide sequences per donor were sequenced, and roughly 20% of those sequences were non-productive. A later analysis re-examined previously published TCR beta repertoires from several hundred donors and added high-resolution HLA genotyping to investigate patterns of TCR occurrence. Rather than drawing on any new phenotypic data, the later analysis identified candidate immune exposures from TCR beta sequences and the way those sequences occurred across donors. An early release that covered about 600 HLA-typed donors contained about 300 gigabases of sequencing data and about 93 million unique TCR sequences. All discovery cohort repertoires had been generated using a single sequencing platform. The study profiled the T cell repertoires of about 720 subjects by immunosequencing and related them to cytomegalovirus serostatus. A separate validation cohort of about 110 different subjects was used in addition to the roughly 700-subject first cohort. A later genetic analysis took genome-wide SNP genotypes for 398 of the 666 donors and used that subset as a discovery cohort. Several DR-DQ haplotypes were treated as single units for association and clustering because of strong linkage in the cohort. To decide whether each TCR beta V gene segment behaved as functional or pseudogenic, an earlier analysis of nearly 600 of the donors relied on high-throughput TCR beta sequencing. The study was designed to test whether signatures of past pathogen exposure could be identified by cataloging public T cell receptors. The number of typed donors differed by locus: roughly 629-630 for A, B, C, DRB1 and DQB1; approximately 540 for DQA1; over 600 for DPA1; and about 450 for DPB1.

The cohort comprised around 690 healthy bone marrow donors. Cohort members were all nominally healthy when sampled, although unrecorded immune exposures were likely present. Of the 670 or so cohort members, 250 to 300 had positive CMV serostatus and 352 had negative CMV serostatus, and CMV serostatus was not recorded for the donor. Every donor gave a peripheral blood sample, and the peripheral blood mononuclear cells from that sample were used for TCR beta sequencing. The Qiagen DNeasy Blood Extraction Kit was used to extract genomic DNA from the blood cell samples. General study outcomes and caveats: Across donors, most TCR sequences were observed very rarely, whereas some public TCRs were present in many individuals. Assigning TCR associations to individual alleles was difficult when HLA alleles, especially DR and DQ, strongly co-occurred. Because HLA typing was missing for some donors at each locus, association tests included only the typed subset. Most CMV-associated TCR beta chains appeared to be HLA-restricted in a later analysis, and the HLA associations seemed to be driven largely by CMV exposure. In a later genetic analysis, fewer N-insertions in productive TCRs were reported among donors in an Asian-associated ancestry cluster than the roughly 700-donor mean. Correlated functional status among segregating V segments might be attributable to linkage disequilibrium, but an unknown experimental factor could not be ruled out. It was suggested by the authors that the approach could potentially be generalized to other disease states and immunological phenotypes. In an earlier analysis of roughly 500 of the donors, most TCR beta V segments appeared in productive rearrangements about 87% or about 30% of the time, broadly matching IMGT annotations. About 15 rarely observed V segments, including chromosome 9 orphons, were excluded from the earlier analysis of approximately 600 of the donors because counts were too low. The study listed 164 TCR beta chains as associated with cytomegalovirus. In this cohort, only TCR beta chains were sequenced, and detectable features were limited by the absence of alpha or paired-chain data. According to a later analysis, parvovirus B19, influenza, CMV and Epstein-Barr virus appeared linked to several top co-occurrence clusters. A further reported finding was that TCR beta sequences accurately predicted the HLA-A and HLA-B alleles for most subjects in the first cohort. The classifier was reported to diagnose cytomegalovirus status with high specificity and sensitivity in both the original cohort and the validation cohort. The only immune exposure information available for the cohort was CMV serostatus. A cluster of highly shared sequence variants was judged likely to be a technical artifact of the sequencing pipeline. A later analysis found that HLA-associated TCR beta chains were more clonally expanded and had lower generation probabilities than equally common non-associated chains. A later genetic analysis associated a missense DCLRE1C variant with V-gene and J-gene trimming of TCR beta chains, and an independent cohort replicated the association. In a later analysis, about 17,000 TCR beta sequences were associated with specific HLA alleles at a false discovery rate of 0.05. According to a later analysis, TCR association rates differed among HLA loci, with DRB1 alleles showing the most associated TCRs and HLA-C alleles showing the fewest. The presence/absence analyses assumed that sequencing depth was roughly uniform across donors, and that assumption may not be true. Because the 87-base-pair reads could not distinguish some IMGT-functional V segments, including TRBV6-2 and TRBV6-3, those segments were excluded. A few of the identified cytomegalovirus-associated TCR beta chains were confirmed in vitro to be specific for cytomegalovirus antigens.

Libraries came from the immunoSEQ multiplex PCR assay. A mixture of 60 forward primers for TCR Vbeta segments and 13 reverse primers for TCR Jbeta segments was used in the multiplex PCR. Amplification of the CDR3 region of rearranged TCR beta genes was performed with a multiplex PCR assay on genomic DNA. The Illumina HiSeq System was used to sequence the amplified TCR beta libraries as 87-base-pair reads. The original methods were these. A later analysis counted tens of millions of unique TCR beta chains across the 500 to 850 repertoires, and approximately 11 million of these chains were shared by at least two donors. Raw reads were error-corrected and collapsed into unique sequences with a nearest-neighbor algorithm that merged closely related sequences to remove PCR and sequencing errors. V, D and J gene segments were assigned by aligning CDR3 sequences to IMGT reference sequences. Each retained sequence needed at least a six-nucleotide match to both a V gene segment and a J gene segment. A rearrangement counted as productive if the CDR3 had no stop codons and remained in frame with V and J, and every other rearrangement counted as non-productive. Following IMGT convention, CDR3 was defined as the stretch from the second conserved V-encoded cysteine to the conserved J-encoded phenylalanine. The earlier analysis of about 530 of the donors excluded any sequence lacking an unambiguous match to a single V gene segment. In an earlier analysis of 500 to 750 of the donors, V segments were called functional above 56.7% productive rearrangements and were called segregating when the between-donor standard deviation exceeded 5%. To diagnose cytomegalovirus status from the catalog of TCR beta chain sequences, a statistical classification framework was built. A later analysis assigned V and J genes by comparing TCR nucleotide sequences with IMGT/GENE-DB human TR gene sequences. Using the TCRdist pipeline, a later analysis assigned CDR3 sequences along with most-parsimonious VDJ recombination scenarios. In a later analysis, every TCR beta chain was defined by the combination of its CDR3 amino acid sequence and its V-gene family, and reads without a unique V-gene family were dropped. In a later analysis, approximately 590 highly shared, low-generation-probability nucleotide sequences were removed to address suspected cross-contamination and a sequencing artifact. A later analysis calculated a clonal expansion index for each public chain from normalized within-repertoire ranks of inferred template counts. A later analysis computed generation probabilities with a VDJ recombination model fitted to out-of-frame rearrangements, and checked the results against IGoR. Hypergeometric tests were used in a later analysis to score TCR-TCR, TCR-HLA and TCR-CMV co-occurrence, with a repertoire-size bias correction applied to the TCR pairs. A later analysis estimated false discovery rates by permuting HLA or CMV assignments 20 times. In a later analysis, co-occurring TCRs were grouped with DBSCAN, and TCRdist sequence similarity was added when clustering was performed within HLA-allele-positive subsets. Repertoires with fewer than 30,000 or more than 120,000 public chains were left out of co-occurrence clustering, as were roughly five repertoires with anomalous nucleotide sharing. Entries here come from immuneACCESS through TCRdb and include only in-frame sequences with V and J called. Some clones fail to appear in such tables; in the studies checked, an unresolved V gene covers under half of the shortfall, and the cause of the remainder is unknown. V and J calls and clone size come straight from that table; D and trimming were deduced from the DNA. The sample includes 85,000 to 100,000 clones, with around 64% observed a single time. The ten largest clones take up approximately 2.2% of the sample.

The CDR3 runs 14 residues from the cysteine to the phenylalanine. The CDR3 DNA has 42 bases and is translated from base 1. V and J are truncated by 1 base and 2 bases respectively, leaving an intervening sequence of 8 bases. Via the germline V gene, CDR1 is SGHVS and CDR2 FQNEAQ. This clone has only a few counts. The clone's antigen remains unknown. Per-nucleotide qualities are absent, and no much larger clonotype sits a single base away. The rearrangement combines TRBV7-8 with TRBJ1-2; no confident D gene assignment can be made. The specimen was PBMCs. This clonotype was sampled from a human donor in good health. In nucleotide form, the sequence is TGTGCCAGCAGCTTAGTTGCCAGGAACTATGGCTACACCTTC. Translated, this gives CASSLVARNYGYTF.